These 3 T cell receptor beta chains were sequenced from one sample in a study of T cell responses to AZD1222 COVID-19 vaccine. The method was immunoSEQ multiplex PCR; TCRdb's version includes in-frame clones alone and lacks a portion of them. The table lists just under 55,000 clones, roughly nine tenths of them singletons, with approximately 4.1% in the top ten. Sequences were derived from peripheral blood, sampled on day 0 of AZD1222 vaccination. All receptors derive from an adult in good health.

V gene TRBV7-2 combines with J gene TRBJ2-5; TRBD1 agrees at 9 bases. The germline CDR1 and CDR2 sequences are SGHTA and FQGNSA. Germline trimming cut 0 bases from V and 4 bases from J; bases unmatched to any gene: 6. The CDR3 totals 16 residues. The CDR3 coding sequence is TGTGCCAGCAGCTTAGCTCTGGGACAGGGAGGAGAGACCCAGTACTTC. It is translated as CASSLALGQGGETQYF. Combining the CDR3 with reference TRBV7-2 and TRBJ2-5 gives the whole variable domain GAGVSQSPSNKVTEKGKDVELRCDPISGHTALYWYRQSLGQGLEFLIYFQGNSAPDKSGLPSDRFSAERTGGSVSTLTIQRTQQEDSAVYLCASSLALGQGGETQYFGPGTRLLVL.

The chain combines TRBV6-5 with TRBJ1-3; D unclear. V was trimmed by 8 bases and J by 2 bases, leaving 16 bases between them. There are 15 residues in the CDR3. Per germline, CDR1 MNHEY and CDR2 SVGAGI. The DNA of the CDR3 is TGTGCCAGCTCCTTAAGCGATGGTGCTGGAAACACCATATATTTT. Amino acids: CASSLSDGAGNTIYF.

V gene TRBV4-1 combines with J gene TRBJ1-5; TRBD1 matches 9 bases. From germline, CDR1 is MGHRA and CDR2 YSYEKL. This CDR3 contains 16 residues. After removal of 1 base from V and 5 bases from J, the junction contained 6 bases not matched to a gene. DNA for the CDR3: TGCGCCAGCAGCCAAGGCGCCTGGACAGGGGATCAGCCCCAGCATTTT. It specifies CASSQGAWTGDQPQHF.